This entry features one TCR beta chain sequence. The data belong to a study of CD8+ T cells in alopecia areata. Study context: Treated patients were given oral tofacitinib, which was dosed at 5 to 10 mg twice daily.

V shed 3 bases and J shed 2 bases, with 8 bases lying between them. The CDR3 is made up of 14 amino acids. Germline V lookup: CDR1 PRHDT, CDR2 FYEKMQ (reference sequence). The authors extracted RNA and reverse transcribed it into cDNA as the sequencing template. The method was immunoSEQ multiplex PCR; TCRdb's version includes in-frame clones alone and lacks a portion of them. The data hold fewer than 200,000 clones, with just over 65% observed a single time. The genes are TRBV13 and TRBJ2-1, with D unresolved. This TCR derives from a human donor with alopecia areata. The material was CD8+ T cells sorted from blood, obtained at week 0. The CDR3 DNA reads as TGTGCCAGCAGCTTGAATAAGGCCTACAATGAGCAGTTCTTC. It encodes CASSLNKAYNEQFF.